This T cell receptor beta chain was profiled in a study of cytomegalovirus exposure and HLA in healthy donors. V was clipped by 5 bases and J by 8 bases; unmatched bases: 8. This CDR3 is 13 amino acids long. The germline gives CDR1 SEHNR, CDR2 FQNEAQ (reference sequence). The primer mix had 60 Vbeta and 13 Jbeta primers. Repertoires were generated with immunoSEQ multiplex PCR, while TCRdb's copy carries only in-frame clones and drops some. The top ten hold roughly 2.3% of the sample, which has just over 150,000 clones, approximately 81% seen once. Sequencing was performed on PBMCs. The origin of this receptor is a young woman in good health and CMV-seronegative. The rearrangement joins TRBV7-9 to TRBJ1-2; 7 positions agree with TRBD1. CDR3 coding DNA: TGTGCCAGCAGCCTGGGACAGCCAGGGGGCTACACCTTC. Translation: CASSLGQPGGYTF.